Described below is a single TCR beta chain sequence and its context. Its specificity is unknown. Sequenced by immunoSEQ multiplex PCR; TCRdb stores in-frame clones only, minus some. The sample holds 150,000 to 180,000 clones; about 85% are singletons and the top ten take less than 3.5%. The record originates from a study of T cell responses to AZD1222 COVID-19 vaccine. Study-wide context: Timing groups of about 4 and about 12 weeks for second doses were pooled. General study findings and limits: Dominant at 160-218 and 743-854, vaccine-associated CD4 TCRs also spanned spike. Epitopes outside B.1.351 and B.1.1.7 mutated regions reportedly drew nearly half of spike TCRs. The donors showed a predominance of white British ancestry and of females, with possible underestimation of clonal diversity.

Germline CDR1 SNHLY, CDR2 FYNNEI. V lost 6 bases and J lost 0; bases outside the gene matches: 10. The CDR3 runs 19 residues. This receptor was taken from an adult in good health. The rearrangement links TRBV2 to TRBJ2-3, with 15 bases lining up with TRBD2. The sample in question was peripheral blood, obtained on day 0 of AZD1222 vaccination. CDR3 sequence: CASRGTSGGSDISTDTQYF. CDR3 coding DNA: TGTGCCAGCAGAGGGACTAGCGGGGGGTCAGACATTAGCACAGATACGCAGTATTTT.